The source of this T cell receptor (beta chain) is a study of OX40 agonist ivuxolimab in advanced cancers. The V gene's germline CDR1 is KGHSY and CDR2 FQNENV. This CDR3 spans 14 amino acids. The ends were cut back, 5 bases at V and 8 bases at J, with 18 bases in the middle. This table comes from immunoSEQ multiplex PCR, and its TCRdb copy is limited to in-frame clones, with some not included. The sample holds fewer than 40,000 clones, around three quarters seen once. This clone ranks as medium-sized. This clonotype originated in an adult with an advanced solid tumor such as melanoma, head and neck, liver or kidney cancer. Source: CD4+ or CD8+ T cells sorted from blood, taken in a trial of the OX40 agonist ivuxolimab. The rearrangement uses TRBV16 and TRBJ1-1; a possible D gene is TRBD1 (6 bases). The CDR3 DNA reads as TGTGCCAGCAGCACTTTACAGGGAAGCCACGAAGCTTTCTTT. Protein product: CASSTLQGSHEAFF.